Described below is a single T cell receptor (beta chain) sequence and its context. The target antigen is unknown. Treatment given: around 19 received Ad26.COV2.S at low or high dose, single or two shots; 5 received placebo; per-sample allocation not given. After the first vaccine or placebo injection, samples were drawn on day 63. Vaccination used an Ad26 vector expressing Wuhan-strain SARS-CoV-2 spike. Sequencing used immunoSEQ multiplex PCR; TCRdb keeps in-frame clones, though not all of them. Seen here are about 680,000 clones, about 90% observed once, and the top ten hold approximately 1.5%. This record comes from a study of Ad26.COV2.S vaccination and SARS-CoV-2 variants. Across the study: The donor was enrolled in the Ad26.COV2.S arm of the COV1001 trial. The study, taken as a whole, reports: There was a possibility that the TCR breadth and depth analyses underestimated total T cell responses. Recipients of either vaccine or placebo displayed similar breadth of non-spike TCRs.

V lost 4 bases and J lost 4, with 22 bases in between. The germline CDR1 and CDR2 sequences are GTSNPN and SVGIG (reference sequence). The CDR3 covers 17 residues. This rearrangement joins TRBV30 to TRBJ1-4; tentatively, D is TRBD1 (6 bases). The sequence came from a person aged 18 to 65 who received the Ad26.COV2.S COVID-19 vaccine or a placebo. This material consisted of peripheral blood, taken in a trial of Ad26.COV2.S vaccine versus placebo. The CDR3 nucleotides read TGTGCCTGGACCAACACCAGGGGCCCGCGGGGTAATGAAAAACTGTTTTTT. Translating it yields CAWTNTRGPRGNEKLFF.